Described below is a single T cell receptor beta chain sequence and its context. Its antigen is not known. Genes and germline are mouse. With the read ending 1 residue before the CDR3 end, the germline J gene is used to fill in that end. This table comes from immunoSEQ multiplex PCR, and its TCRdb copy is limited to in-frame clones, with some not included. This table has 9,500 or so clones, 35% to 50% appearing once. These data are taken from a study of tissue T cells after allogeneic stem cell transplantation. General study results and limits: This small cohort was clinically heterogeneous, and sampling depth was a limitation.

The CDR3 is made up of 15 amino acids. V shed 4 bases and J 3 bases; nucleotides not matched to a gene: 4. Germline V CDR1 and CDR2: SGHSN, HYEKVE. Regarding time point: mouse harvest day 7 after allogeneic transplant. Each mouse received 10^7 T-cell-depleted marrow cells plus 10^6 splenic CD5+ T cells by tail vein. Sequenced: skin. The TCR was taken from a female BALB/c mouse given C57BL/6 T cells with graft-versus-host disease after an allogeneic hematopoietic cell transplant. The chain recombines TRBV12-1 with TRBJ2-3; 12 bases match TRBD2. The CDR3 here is CASSPDWGGAETLYF. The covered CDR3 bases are TGTGCCAGCTCCCCCGACTGGGGGGGCGCAGAAACGCTGTAT.